The 15 T cell receptor beta chains in this list originate from one sample, sequenced in a study of graft-versus-host responses after intestinal transplantation. Investigators treated the graft tissue so that it released intraepithelial and lamina propria lymphocytes. Assay: immunoSEQ multiplex PCR; the TCRdb copy retains only in-frame clones and omits some. The data contain about 14,000 clones, approximately 80% of them singletons. Sequenced material: ileum tissue, taken 27 days after intestinal transplant. The receptors originated from a human patient who received an intestinal transplant, so some T cells may come from the graft donor.

The rearrangement joins TRBV4-1 to TRBJ1-2; D is possibly TRBD1 (5 bases). CDR1 and CDR2 (germline): MGHRA, YSYEKL. V was cut by 4 bases and J by 2 bases, with 14 bases left in between. The CDR3 is 15 residues long. Here the CDR3 DNA reads TGCGCCAGCAGCCCGATTAGGAGACAGAACTATGGCTACACCTTC. It codes for CASSPIRRQNYGYTF.

Only one count was recorded for this clone. The chain uses TRBV10-3 and TRBJ2-3; 8 nucleotides line up with TRBD1. Germline lookup yields CDR1 ENHRY and CDR2 SYGVKD. This CDR3 region has 16 residues. V lost 3 bases and J lost 1; bases outside the gene matches: 6. The CDR3 coding sequence is TGTGCCATCAGTGATAGCGGCAGGGGGCGCACAGATACGCAGTATTTT. Translated, it gives CAISDSGRGRTDTQYF.

The chain carries TRBV7-8 and TRBJ1-4; possibly TRBD1 for D (5 bases). This CDR3 is 18 amino acids long. Trimming removed 2 bases from V and 7 bases from J, with 23 bases in between. The germline V gene has CDR1 SGHVS and CDR2 FQNEAQ. CDR3: CASSLFVPGVGLVEKLFF. The CDR3 DNA follows: TGTGCCAGCAGCTTATTTGTTCCGGGGGTGGGGCTTGTTGAAAAACTGTTTTTT. Supplemented by reference TRBV7-8 and TRBJ1-4, the full variable domain reads GAGVSQSPRYKVAKRGQDVALRCDPISGHVSLFWYQQALGQGPEFLTYFQNEAQLDKSGLPSDRFFAERPEGSVSTLKIQRTQQEDSAVYLCASSLFVPGVGLVEKLFFGSGTQLSVL.

The chain is built from TRBV4-2 and TRBJ1-2; 8 positions match TRBD1. CDR3 size: 15 residues. Germline V CDR1 and CDR2: LGHNA, YNFKEQ. V dropped 0 bases and J dropped 8; count of bases not matched to a gene: 8. CDR3 sequence reads: CASSQDRGQGGGYTF. The CDR3 DNA is TGTGCCAGCAGCCAAGACCGAGGACAGGGAGGCGGCTACACCTTC.

The chain has TRBV7-2 and TRBJ1-2, with TRBD1 matching over 7 bases. Germline V CDR1 and CDR2: SGHTA, FQGNSA. The CDR3 is 15 residues long. J gave up 6 bases and V 1 base, and 8 bases lay outside the gene matches. CDR3 in DNA: TGTGCCAGCAGCTTAGATCCCGGGACAGCTGATGGCTACACCTTC. This translates into CASSLDPGTADGYTF.

The rearrangement uses TRBV9 and TRBJ2-3, with no clear D. V lost 0 bases and J lost 2, with 10 bases in between. The length of the CDR3 is 15 residues. Germline values: CDR1 SGDLS, CDR2 YYNGEE. CDR3 region: CASSVDPIITDTQYF. CDR3 coding DNA: TGTGCCAGCAGCGTAGACCCTATCATCACAGATACGCAGTATTTT.

The chain's CDR3 is CASSHGQGEAFF. The CDR3 region has the DNA TGCGCCAGCAGCCATGGACAGGGAGAAGCTTTCTTT. The genes are TRBV4-1 and TRBJ1-1; 8 bases map to TRBD1. Germline trimming cut 3 bases from V and 8 bases from J; bases unmatched to any gene: 2. The CDR3 runs to 12 residues. Germline lookup yields CDR1 MGHRA and CDR2 YSYEKL.

The chain combines TRBV19 with TRBJ1-5, with 7 bases lining up with TRBD1. CDR1 LNHDA and CDR2 SQIVND come from the germline V gene (reference sequence). The CDR3 consists of 14 residues. The J segment lost 9 bases and the V segment lost 6 bases, leaving 11 bases of the junction unmatched. CDR3 nucleotide sequence: TGTGCCAGTAGCCCAAACAGGGGACCGAGGCCCCAGCATTTT. Translated, it gives CASSPNRGPRPQHF.

The J gene is TRBJ2-3, the V gene TRBV28; the D is unclear. V was pared by 4 bases and J by 6 bases, with 14 bases between. CDR1 and CDR2 (germline): MDHEN, SYDVKM. This CDR3 has 14 residues. The CDR3 loop reads CASSSQLWADTQYF. CDR3 coding DNA: TGTGCCAGCAGTTCCCAGCTATGGGCGGATACGCAGTATTTT.

The chain carries TRBV2 and TRBJ1-6; the match to TRBD1 covers 8 bases. CDR1 and CDR2 from the germline V gene are SNHLY and FYNNEI. V was pared by 6 bases and J by 2 bases, with 3 bases of the junction left unmatched. The CDR3 has 15 amino acids. The CDR3 is CASRPTGAYNSPLHF. DNA for the CDR3: TGTGCCAGCAGACCGACAGGGGCCTATAATTCACCCCTCCACTTT. Drawing the rest from reference TRBV2 and TRBJ1-6, the complete variable domain is EPEVTQTPSHQVTQMGQEVILRCVPISNHLYFYWYRQILGQKVEFLVSFYNNEISEKSEIFDDQFSVERPDGSNFTLKIRSTKLEDSAMYFCASRPTGAYNSPLHFGNGTRLTVT.

CDR3 amino acids: CASSQGTGLNEQFF. DNA of the CDR3: TGTGCCAGCAGCCAAGGAACAGGGCTCAATGAGCAGTTCTTC. The chain uses TRBV16 and TRBJ2-1; a possible D gene is TRBD1 (6 bases). The CDR3 loop spans 14 amino acids. The germline CDR1 and CDR2 sequences are KGHSY and FQNENV. Deletions cut 2 bases from V and 6 bases from J, with 11 bases between.

The rearrangement links TRBV27 to TRBJ2-7; TRBD2 matches at 7 bases. CDR1 is MNHEY and CDR2 is SMNVEV in the germline V gene (reference sequence). The CDR3 runs to 14 residues. The ends lost 3 bases at V and 1 base at J; junction bases unmatched: 3. This CDR3 reads CASSLKGGSYEQYF. The CDR3 DNA is TGTGCCAGCAGTTTGAAGGGAGGGTCCTACGAGCAGTACTTC.

The chain employs TRBV6-5 and TRBJ1-5; D might be TRBD1 (6 bases). Trimming removed 2 bases from V and 5 bases from J, with 10 bases in between. The germline CDR1 and CDR2 sequences are MNHEY and SVGAGI. The CDR3 is 14 residues long. CDR3 protein: CASSYRDRYQPQHF. CDR3 bases: TGTGCCAGCAGTTACCGTGACAGGTATCAGCCCCAGCATTTT.

The gene calls are TRBV7-9 and TRBJ2-5; TRBD1 might be the D (5 bases). The V end lost 3 bases, the J end lost 2 bases, and 10 bases lay between the germline ends. The CDR3 runs 14 residues. Germline CDR1 reads SEHNR; CDR2 reads FQNEAQ (reference sequence). The CDR3 DNA reads as TGTGCCAGCAGCTTGACGCAGGGACAAGAGACCCAGTACTTC. Its protein product is CASSLTQGQETQYF.

This clone was seen only once. The chain employs TRBV4-1 and TRBJ1-2; no reliable D call. The CDR3 spans 15 residues. Germline V gene lookup returns CDR1 MGHRA and CDR2 YSYEKL. Between the trimmed V and J ends, which lost 2 bases and 1 base, there was a span of 11 bases. DNA for the CDR3: TGCGCCAGCAGCCAACCCGCAGGTAGTAACTATGGCTACACCTTC. It is translated as CASSQPAGSNYGYTF.